One sample yielded the 21 T cell receptor beta chains listed below, sequenced in a study of blood T cells in healthy people across ages. Primers used in a second PCR of about 7 to 12 cycles were a sample-barcoded 5' primer and a J-beta primer mix. TCRdb re-called the 5' RACE reads through MiXCR, storing one row per CDR3 protein. Seen here are approximately 800,000 distinct CDR3 sequences, about 34% observed once, and the top ten hold 10% to 15%. Sequencing used blood. These receptors were obtained from a man between 18 and 29 years old in good health.

The rearrangement links TRBV7-2 to TRBJ1-6; TRBD1 agrees at 7 bases. The trim removed 5 bases at V and 10 bases at J, leaving 11 bases unmatched. The length of the CDR3 is 15 residues. Germline-derived CDR1 and CDR2 are SGHTA and FQGNSA. CDR3 in amino acids: CASSLRQGSGSPLHF. The CDR3 coding sequence is TGTGCCAGCAGCCTTCGACAGGGTAGTGGCTCACCCCTCCACTTT.

This clonotype was observed a handful of times. The rearrangement uses TRBV6-5 and TRBJ1-1; D uncertain. Trimming took off 8 bases at V and 3 bases at J, with 13 bases between the two ends. From germline, CDR1 is MNHEY and CDR2 SVGAGI. CDR3 size: 13 residues. CDR3 coding DNA: TGTGCCAGCCACCGTGGGGATGACACTGAAGCTTTCTTT. As protein: CASHRGDDTEAFF.

This chain links TRBV5-6 with TRBJ1-1, with 8 bases that match TRBD1. The germline gives CDR1 SGHDT, CDR2 YYEEEE. V lost 0 bases, J lost 4 bases, and 14 bases stayed unmatched. The CDR3 sequence is 18 residues long. The CDR3 DNA follows: TGTGCCAGCAGCTTGGCCTTTCGGGGCAGGGGGCGCGGCACTGAAGCTTTCTTT. This encodes CASSLAFRGRGRGTEAFF. The whole variable domain, remainder taken from reference TRBV5-6 and TRBJ1-1, is DAGVTQSPTHLIKTRGQQVTLRCSPKSGHDTVSWYQQALGQGPQFIFQYYEEEERQRGNFPDRFSGHQFPNYSSELNVNALLLGDSALYLCASSLAFRGRGRGTEAFFGQGTRLTVV.

The chain joins TRBV5-1 to TRBJ2-3; D possibly corresponds to TRBD2 (5 bases). The V end lost 1 base, the J end lost 4 bases, and 7 bases lay between the germline ends. The CDR3 is 13 residues long. Germline V gives CDR1 SGHRS, CDR2 YFSETQ. CDR3 DNA sequence: TGCGCCAGCAGCTTGTCGGGGTCAGATACGCAGTATTTT. It is translated as CASSLSGSDTQYF.

This clonotype was seen a handful of times. The junction differs from germline at one of its ends, possibly a read error. The chain links TRBV9 to TRBJ2-7; 9 bases agree with TRBD1. Germline V gives CDR1 SGDLS, CDR2 YYNGEE. CDR3 length equals 15 residues. The CDR3 spells CASSPMGQGSFEQYF. The CDR3 DNA sequence: TGTGCCAGCAGCCCCATGGGACAGGGCTCCTTCGAGCAGTACTTC.

This clonotype was observed a few times. The chain uses TRBV14 and TRBJ1-1; no definite D call. Deletions cut 1 base from V and 1 base from J, with 7 bases between. Germline CDR1 reads SGHDN; CDR2 reads FVKESK. This CDR3 contains 14 residues. The CDR3 nucleotides are TGTGCCAGCAGCCAAGGGACGCAGAACACTGAAGCTTTCTTT. It specifies CASSQGTQNTEAFF.

A word on this clonotype: The junction shows a germline mismatch at one end, possibly a read error. The chain combines TRBV7-6 with TRBJ2-1; D might be TRBD1 (7 bases). This CDR3 spans 14 amino acids. Looked up from germline, CDR1 is SGHVS and CDR2 is FNYEAQ. CDR3 amino acids: CASSPPGGNKEQFF. The CDR3 DNA follows: TGTGCCAGCAGCCCTCCAGGGGGGAACAAGGAGCAGTTCTTC.

This clonotype came up many times. J is TRBJ2-3 and V is TRBV7-2; D unclear. The CDR3 spans 15 residues. Deletions cut 4 bases from V and 1 base from J, with 12 bases between. Germline V lookup: CDR1 SGHTA, CDR2 FQGNSA. The CDR3 DNA reads TGTGCCAGCAGCTCCCGGCGTGGCCGCACAGATACGCAGTATTTT. It is translated as CASSSRRGRTDTQYF.

This clonotype has a count of ten or more. This chain's CDR3 is CASDGQAHTDTQYF. As DNA, the CDR3 is TGTGCCAGCGACGGACAGGCACATACAGATACGCAGTATTTT. The J gene is TRBJ2-3, the V gene TRBV6-1; 7 nucleotides align to TRBD1. This CDR3 region has 14 residues. Germline CDR1 MNHNS, CDR2 SASEGT. The V segment lost 8 bases and the J segment 3 bases; nucleotides outside the gene matches: 8.

Details on this clonotype: A junction end diverges from the germline sequence, so it may reflect a read error. The V call is TRBV7-2, the J call TRBJ1-6, with unresolved D. This CDR3 is 17 amino acids long. Germline V gene sequence: CDR1 SGHTA, CDR2 FQGNSA. The CDR3: CASSKWEGSTYNSPPHF. CDR3 in DNA: TGTGCCAGCAGCAAGTGGGAGGGATCAACCTATAATTCACCCCCCCACTTT.

The rearrangement uses TRBV20-1 and TRBJ2-7, with 8 positions matching TRBD1. J gave up 6 bases and V 5 bases, and 3 bases lay outside the gene matches. The germline V gene encodes CDR1 DFQATT and CDR2 SNEGSKA (reference sequence). The length of the CDR3 is 11 residues. CDR3 sequence (DNA): TGCAGTGCTGGACAGGGTGGCGAGCAGTACTTC. Protein product: CSAGQGGEQYF.

This chain connects TRBV20-1 to TRBJ1-1, with 7 bases that match TRBD1. V shed 1 base, J shed 1 base, and the junction held 9 bases outside the gene matches. Germline V gene data show CDR1 as DFQATT and CDR2 as SNEGSKA (reference sequence). This CDR3 has 16 residues. Here the CDR3 reads CSARGGGGGKNTEAFF. The CDR3 DNA reads TGCAGTGCTAGAGGGGGGGGAGGGGGCAAGAACACTGAAGCTTTCTTT.

With regard to this clonotype: Its ends do not fully match the called genes, so a read error is possible. The rearrangement links TRBV18 to TRBJ2-1; D is unclear. Germline values: CDR1 KGHSH, CDR2 LQKENI. The length of the CDR3 is 17 residues. In DNA, the CDR3 is TGTGCCAGCACACCGCCGGGTCGCTTGACCGACTACAATGAGCAGTTCTTC. Its translation is CASTPPGRLTDYNEQFF.

This chain connects TRBV29-1 to TRBJ2-4; D not resolved. Trimming stripped 5 bases from V and 5 bases from J, with 28 bases between. Germline CDR1 SQVTM, CDR2 ANQGSEA. The CDR3 has 18 amino acids. The CDR3 nucleotides read TGCAGCGTTCCTCCGACTCCATCGGGCCGTATTAGCCAAAACATTCAGTACTTC. Protein sequence: CSVPPTPSGRISQNIQYF.

The count of this clonotype is one. This chain joins TRBV6-2 or TRBV6-3 and TRBJ2-1; possible D gene TRBD2, 6 bases. CDR1 MNHEY and CDR2 SVGEGT come from the germline V gene. This CDR3 has 14 residues. V was cut by 3 bases and J by 7 bases, with 13 bases left in between. The CDR3 coding sequence is TGTGCCAGCAGTTATCGGCTAGCGAAAAATGAGCAGTTCTTC. Its protein is CASSYRLAKNEQFF.

In regard to this clonotype: A read error is possible here, since a much larger clone lies one base away. For the CDR3, the DNA is TGTGCCAGCAGCTTAACGTGTAGCAATCAGCCCCAGCATTTT. Its protein product is CASSLTCSNQPQHF. The chain employs TRBV5-5 and TRBJ1-5; D unresolved. The CDR3 is made up of 14 amino acids. Germline values: CDR1 SGHKS, CDR2 YYEKEE (reference sequence). Trimming took off 2 bases at V and 0 bases at J, with 6 bases between the two ends.

This clonotype showed up just a few times. This chain joins TRBV7-9 and TRBJ1-2; 8 positions agree with TRBD1. This CDR3 region has 14 residues. The germline gives CDR1 SEHNR, CDR2 FQNEAQ (reference sequence). The junction had 8 bases not matched to a gene; V was cut back by 5 bases and J by 6 bases. The CDR3 bases are TGTGCCAGCAGCGCGATGGGACAGGTAGATGGCTACACCTTC. As protein: CASSAMGQVDGYTF.

At least ten counts were recorded for this clonotype. The chain joins TRBV7-9 to TRBJ2-5; D uncertain. V was pared by 3 bases and J by 1 base, with 3 bases between. Germline CDR1 and CDR2: SEHNR and FQNEAQ (reference sequence). The CDR3 is 12 residues long. In DNA form, the CDR3 reads TGTGCCAGCAGCTTCATCCAAGAGACCCAGTACTTC. Amino acids: CASSFIQETQYF.

This clonotype was found many times. This sequence joins TRBV3-1 and TRBJ2-7, with D unclear. V was cut by 0 bases and J by 4 bases, with 13 bases left in between. Germline V gene data show CDR1 as LGHDT and CDR2 as YNNKEL (reference sequence). The CDR3 sequence is 15 residues long. The CDR3 bases are TGTGCCAGCAGCCAAGAGGCTCTTCCGCAGTACGAGCAGTACTTC. As protein: CASSQEALPQYEQYF.

Worth noting for this clonotype: A read error is possible here, since a much larger clone lies one base away. J is TRBJ2-1 and V is TRBV4-1; no clear D gene. Germline V CDR1 and CDR2: MGHRA, YSYEKL. Trimming stripped 4 bases from V and 0 bases from J, with 10 bases between. The CDR3 has 15 residues. DNA of the CDR3: TGCGCCAGCAGCCGATCTAGAAGCTCCTACAATGAGCAGTTCTTC. Amino acids: CASSRSRSSYNEQFF.

This clonotype turned up a few times. The chain has TRBV4-1 and TRBJ1-5; D remains ambiguous. From germline, CDR1 is MGHRA and CDR2 YSYEKL. The CDR3 covers 17 residues. V lost 0 bases, J lost 2 bases, and 14 bases lay in between. The CDR3, as DNA: TGCGCCAGCAGCCAAGATATCGGAGGGTCTGGCAATCAGCCCCAGCATTTT. Amino acid sequence: CASSQDIGGSGNQPQHF.